These T cell receptor beta chains were read from a single sample in a study of T-cell memory formation after mild COVID-19. TCRdb re-derived calls from the 5' RACE reads in MiXCR, one entry per CDR3 protein. The sample records 300,000 to 350,000 distinct CDR3 sequences, around 15% being singletons. Sequencing was performed on PBMCs or a T cell subset sorted from them (not recorded which). Receptors originate from a man aged 18-30 years who had mild COVID-19 (a few samples of this study predate the infection). Cell type and time point are not known. Each CDR3 is given without its conserved first and last residue.

v_call | cdr3_aa
TRBV4-3 | ASSQDLLGSGTQY
TRBV6-6 | ASSRDGGQFYEQY
TRBV7-6 | ASSSGVEQF
TRBV11-2 | ASIPSGGGSYNEQF
TRBV5-1 | ASSLGQGDRGEQF
TRBV2 | ASSDVIGGRAF
TRBV5-5 | ASSPVSFNQPQH
TRBV7-8 | ASSLEVGQGRRGYT
TRBV7-2 | ASSPRGLAGGGEQF
TRBV29-1 | SVVGQGPMGYT
TRBV29-1 | SVESGHGYT
TRBV5-1 | ASRATPTSGANVLT
TRBV5-1 | ASSSGTGFFYEQY
TRBV5-1 | ASSRTTGPTHSGANVLT
TRBV12-3/TRBV12-4 | ASSKTGLRYNEQF
TRBV20-1 | SARDFRLSYEQY
TRBV12-3/TRBV12-4 | ASSMERAQPQH
TRBV5-4 | ASSFGGNNQPQH
TRBV7-8 | ASSLWARGEAF
TRBV15 | ATSTYRTTNEKLF
TRBV12-3/TRBV12-4 | ASSRGGYYTDTQY
TRBV21-1 | ASSLTGGEAYEQY
TRBV7-2 | ASSLAAGRDEQF
TRBV7-9 | ASSWFRRRFTDTQY
TRBV15 | ATSKISQETQY
TRBV12-3/TRBV12-4 | ASSLQGGYNSPLH
TRBV5-1 | ASSLAGQGTDTQY
TRBV15 | ATSRNPSQQY
TRBV7-6 | ASSLEVGHRPQH
TRBV5-1 | ASSLMEVNQDTQY
TRBV7-8 | ASSLRRTAAATNEKLF
TRBV7-2 | ASSLNIGLGSPLH
TRBV12-3/TRBV12-4 | ASRDSFTDTQY
TRBV20-1 | SASQQGFGEKLF
TRBV12-3/TRBV12-4 | ASSFLNLNQPQH
TRBV29-1 | SATPAAGQAD
TRBV11-2 | ASSLGWGADNEQF
TRBV12-3/TRBV12-4 | ASSSNEDRDRLDTQY
TRBV14 | ASSQFGQRTDTQY
TRBV9 | ASSPTGTTNEKLF
TRBV23-1 | ASSRTYYEQF
TRBV24-1 | ATSPGQAYTGELF